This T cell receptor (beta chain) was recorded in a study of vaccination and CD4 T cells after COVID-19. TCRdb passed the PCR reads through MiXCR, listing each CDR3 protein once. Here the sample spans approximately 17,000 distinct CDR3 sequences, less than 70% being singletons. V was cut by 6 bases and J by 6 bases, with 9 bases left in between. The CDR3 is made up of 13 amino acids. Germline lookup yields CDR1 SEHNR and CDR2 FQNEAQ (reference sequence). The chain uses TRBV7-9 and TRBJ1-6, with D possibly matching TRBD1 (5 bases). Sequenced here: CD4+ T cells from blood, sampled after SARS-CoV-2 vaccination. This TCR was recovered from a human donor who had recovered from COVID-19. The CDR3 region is CASSRGVNSPLHF. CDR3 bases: TGTGCCAGCAGTAGAGGGGTTAATTCACCCCTCCACTTT.